Presented here are 11 T cell receptor beta chains from one specimen sequenced in a study of cytomegalovirus exposure and HLA in healthy donors. This PCR relied on a set of 60 Vbeta primers and 13 Jbeta primers. The assay was immunoSEQ multiplex PCR, and TCRdb's table has in-frame clones only and misses some. The sample contains approximately 120,000 clones, around 81% of which appear only once. The sample comprised PBMCs. These receptors were collected from a female donor in good health and CMV-seronegative.

For the CDR3, the DNA is TGTGCCAGCAGTGAATTCTTTACCGGGGAGCTGTTTTTT. Translation: CASSEFFTGELFF. This chain uses TRBV6-1 with TRBJ2-2; D unresolved. This CDR3 region has 13 residues. CDR1 is MNHNS and CDR2 is SASEGT in the germline V gene. The ends were cut back, 2 bases at V and 5 bases at J, with 6 bases in the middle.

The rearrangement links TRBV28 to TRBJ1-5, with a weak D call TRBD1 (5 bases). V was shortened by 3 bases and J by 0 bases, with 12 bases between the two germline ends. Germline CDR1 and CDR2: MDHEN and SYDVKM. The CDR3 covers 16 residues. Here the CDR3 reads CASSFRQRHSNQPQHF. The CDR3 nucleotides are TGTGCCAGCAGTTTCCGACAGAGACATAGCAATCAGCCCCAGCATTTT.

This clone was detected once. The V call is TRBV7-9, the J call TRBJ1-4, with 7 bases aligning to TRBD1. From germline, CDR1 is SEHNR and CDR2 FQNEAQ (reference sequence). The CDR3 sequence is 15 residues long. J was trimmed by 8 bases and V by 1 base; bases with no gene match: 7. The CDR3 nucleotides read TGTGCCAGCAGCTTAGGCGGGACAGCGAGGGAAAAACTGTTTTTT. Translation: CASSLGGTAREKLFF.

J is TRBJ2-7 and V is TRBV18; D is uncertain. This CDR3 is built from 14 residues. The germline V gene encodes CDR1 KGHSH and CDR2 LQKENI. Trimming took off 3 bases at V and 3 bases at J, with 12 bases between the two ends. CDR3: CASSPRLENYEQYF. The CDR3 DNA reads as TGTGCCAGCTCACCGCGCCTGGAGAACTACGAGCAGTACTTC.

The CDR3, as DNA: TGTGCCAGCAGTTATCTAGCGGGGAACAATGAGCAGTTCTTC. Translated, it gives CASSYLAGNNEQFF. This chain joins TRBV6-6 and TRBJ2-1; 9 nucleotides align to TRBD2. Germline V CDR1 and CDR2: MNHNY, SVGAGI (reference sequence). Trimming took 3 bases from V and 5 from J; bases not matched to a gene: 2. This CDR3 comprises 14 residues.

The chain has TRBV7-3 and TRBJ2-2; 8 positions agree with TRBD2. CDR1 and CDR2 from the germline V gene are SGHTA and FQGTGA. CDR3 length equals 15 residues. The junction had 8 bases not matched to a gene; V was cut back by 5 bases and J by 6 bases. The CDR3 nucleotides read TGTGCCAGCAGCCGGTCCGGGGGGGCTGCCGGGGAGCTGTTTTTT. Its protein product is CASSRSGGAAGELFF.

CDR3 sequence: CASSQEYLSTDTQYF. DNA of the CDR3: TGTGCCAGCAGCCAAGAGTATCTGAGCACAGATACGCAGTATTTT. This chain uses TRBV4-2 with TRBJ2-3; D call uncertain. The germline V and J ends were trimmed by 0 bases and 0 bases, with 7 bases remaining between them. The CDR3 covers 15 residues. Per germline, CDR1 LGHNA and CDR2 YNFKEQ.

V and J are TRBV7-2 and TRBJ2-3; TRBD2 matches at 13 bases. The CDR3 sequence is 16 residues long. J lost 3 bases, V lost 5 bases, and 5 bases had no gene match. Germline V gives CDR1 SGHTA, CDR2 FQGNSA. The CDR3 region is CASSAGLAGVTDTQYF. CDR3 in DNA: TGTGCCAGCAGCGCAGGACTAGCGGGAGTGACAGATACGCAGTATTTT.

V is TRBV7-9 and J is TRBJ2-5, with D uncertain. The end of the DNA fits TRBJ2-7 better, so the J call may be wrong. CDR1 and CDR2 (germline): SEHNR, FQNEAQ (reference sequence). There are 13 residues in the CDR3. The CDR3 protein is CASSSRSSYEQYF. In DNA, the CDR3 is TGTGCCAGCAGCTCTCGCTCCTCCTACGAGCAGTACTTC.

The gene calls are TRBV19 and TRBJ2-3, with 7 bases fitting TRBD2. The germline gives CDR1 LNHDA, CDR2 SQIVND (reference sequence). The CDR3 extends over 14 amino acids. After removal of 2 bases from V and 3 bases from J, the junction contained 2 bases not matched to a gene. This CDR3 is CASSIPGGTDTQYF. CDR3 DNA sequence: TGTGCCAGTAGTATACCGGGGGGTACAGATACGCAGTATTTT.

For the CDR3, the DNA is TGTGCCAGCAGGTCCGACAGGGGGTTCTACGAGCAGTACTTC. Residues: CASRSDRGFYEQYF. The chain recombines TRBV2 with TRBJ2-5, with 9 bases that match TRBD1. The DNA end is a closer match to TRBJ2-7, so the J assignment may be wrong. From germline, CDR1 is SNHLY and CDR2 FYNNEI. CDR3 size: 14 residues.